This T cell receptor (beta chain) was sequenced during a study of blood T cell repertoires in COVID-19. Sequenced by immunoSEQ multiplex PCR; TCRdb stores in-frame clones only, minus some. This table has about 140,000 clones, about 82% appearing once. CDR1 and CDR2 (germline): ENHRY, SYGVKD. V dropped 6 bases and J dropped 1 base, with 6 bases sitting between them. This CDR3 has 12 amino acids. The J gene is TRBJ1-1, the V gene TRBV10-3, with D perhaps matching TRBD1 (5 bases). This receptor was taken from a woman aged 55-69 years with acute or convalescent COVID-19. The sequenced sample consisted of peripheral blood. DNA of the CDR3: TGTGCCATCAGGACAGAGAACACTGAAGCTTTCTTT. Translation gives CAIRTENTEAFF.